Shown below are 21 T cell receptor beta chains from a single sample sequenced in a study of cytomegalovirus exposure and HLA in healthy donors. Use of 60 Vbeta and 13 Jbeta primers characterized the PCR. Here immunoSEQ multiplex PCR was the method, and the copy in TCRdb shows in-frame clones only, minus some. This sample has under 100,000 clones, with roughly 58% found just once. Sequenced sample: PBMCs. Every receptor here comes from a woman in her twenties or thirties in good health and CMV-seropositive.

This clone was counted once. The V and J genes are TRBV9 and TRBJ2-2; D not resolved. V shed 2 bases and J shed 3 bases, with 8 bases lying between them. Germline V gene sequence: CDR1 SGDLS, CDR2 YYNGEE. This CDR3 comprises 14 residues. The CDR3 coding sequence is TGTGCCAGCAGCGTCGACTCACACACCGGGGAGCTGTTTTTT. It encodes CASSVDSHTGELFF.

This chain uses TRBV6-5 with TRBJ1-1, with D perhaps TRBD1 (5 bases). With 4 bases removed from V and 5 bases from J, the gap between germline ends came to 11 bases. Germline values: CDR1 MNHEY, CDR2 SVGAGI. CDR3 length equals 13 residues. Here the CDR3 DNA reads TGTGCCAGCAGTTCCATCGGACAAACTGAAGCTTTCTTT. Encoded protein: CASSSIGQTEAFF.

In this sample, this clone turned up a few times. The chain is built from TRBV6-1 and TRBJ1-2; unclear D gene. Trimming stripped 2 bases from V and 8 bases from J, with 12 bases between. Germline V CDR1 and CDR2: MNHNS, SASEGT. The CDR3 sequence is 13 residues long. The CDR3 is CASSEWAPGGYTF. For the CDR3, the DNA is TGTGCCAGCAGTGAATGGGCCCCGGGGGGCTACACCTTC.

The J gene is TRBJ1-2, the V gene TRBV12-5; the D is unclear. Trimming removed 0 bases at V and 0 bases at J, with 14 bases between. Germline V CDR1 and CDR2: LGHNT, FRNRAP. There are 17 residues in the CDR3. CDR3 sequence reads: CASGLVLESTTNYGYTF. CDR3 coding DNA: TGTGCTAGTGGTTTGGTACTCGAGAGTACCACTAACTATGGCTACACCTTC.

A few counts support this clone. The rearrangement joins TRBV6-5 to TRBJ2-5, with 7 bases fitting TRBD1. Germline-derived CDR1 and CDR2 are MNHEY and SVGAGI. The trim removed 5 bases at V and 7 bases at J, leaving 13 bases unmatched. This CDR3 contains 15 residues. The CDR3 DNA reads TGTGCCAGCAGTGTCCGGGACAGCTCCAGGGGGACCCAGTACTTC. Its translation: CASSVRDSSRGTQYF.

V usage is TRBV6-4 and J usage is TRBJ1-2; TRBD1 agrees at 8 bases. CDR3 length: 17 residues. Germline values: CDR1 MRHNA, CDR2 SNTAGT. With V trimmed by 6 bases and J by 5 bases, 17 bases remained unmatched. CDR3 sequence reads: CASSRPDREPIPYGYTF. As DNA, the CDR3 is TGTGCCAGCAGCCGGCCGGACAGGGAACCGATCCCTTATGGCTACACCTTC.

This chain joins TRBV4-1 and TRBJ2-3; 9 bases are shared with TRBD2. The CDR3 sequence is 16 residues long. V trimming: 2 bases; J trimming: 2 bases; junction bases outside the gene matches: 5. Germline V gene sequence: CDR1 MGHRA, CDR2 YSYEKL. For the CDR3, the DNA is TGCGCCAGCAGCCAACTTAGCGGGGGCCCCACAGATACGCAGTATTTT. It encodes CASSQLSGGPTDTQYF.

This clone was detected a few times. The genes are TRBV10-1 and TRBJ2-5, with D possibly matching TRBD2 (5 bases). The germline CDR1 and CDR2 sequences are WNHNN and SYGVQD (reference sequence). The V gene lost 6 bases and the J gene lost 2 bases, with 16 bases spanning the gap. This CDR3 spans 15 amino acids. The CDR3 region has the DNA TGCGCCAGCAGCGCCAGCGGAGCAAATCAAGAGACCCAGTACTTC. This translates into CASSASGANQETQYF.

V usage is TRBV5-8 and J usage is TRBJ1-1, with D perhaps matching TRBD1 (6 bases). V was cut by 0 bases and J by 0 bases, with 15 bases left in between. The CDR3 covers 17 residues. Germline CDR1 reads SGHTS; CDR2 reads YDEGEE. For the CDR3, the DNA is TGTGCCAGCAGCTTGGATCAGGGGTCGAGAATGAACACTGAAGCTTTCTTT. Translating it yields CASSLDQGSRMNTEAFF.

The CDR3 spells CASSEAGIFTLHF. CDR3 nucleotide sequence: TGTGCCAGCAGTGAGGCAGGGATCTTCACCCTCCACTTT. This chain links TRBV25-1 with TRBJ1-6; D might be TRBD1 (5 bases). V was cut by 3 bases and J by 14 bases, with 14 bases left in between. The CDR3 length is 13 residues. In germline, CDR1 is MGHDK, CDR2 SYGVNS.

This clone was picked up a small number of times. The chain is built from TRBV28 and TRBJ1-1; TRBD1 is a possible D gene (6 bases). Germline V gene data show CDR1 as MDHEN and CDR2 as SYDVKM. This CDR3 is built from 19 residues. Trimming removed 5 bases at V and 5 bases at J, with 30 bases between. Here the CDR3 reads CASSPIAPGGPWEDTEAFF. Here the CDR3 DNA reads TGTGCCAGCAGTCCTATAGCCCCCGGGGGGCCATGGGAGGATACTGAAGCTTTCTTT.

The V and J genes are TRBV9 and TRBJ2-2, with TRBD1 as a possible D gene (5 bases). The CDR3 sequence is 15 residues long. The V and J ends lost 3 bases and 1 base respectively, with 10 bases between them. Looked up from germline, CDR1 is SGDLS and CDR2 is YYNGEE. This CDR3 reads CASSAGHLNTGELFF. The CDR3 DNA reads as TGTGCCAGCAGCGCCGGACACCTGAACACCGGGGAGCTGTTTTTT.

The rearrangement links TRBV28 to TRBJ1-5; D might be TRBD1 (6 bases). Germline CDR1 MDHEN, CDR2 SYDVKM. V was cut by 11 bases and J by 6 bases, with 14 bases left in between. This CDR3 spans 12 amino acids. CDR3 protein: CAGHRVGQPQHF. The DNA of the CDR3 is TGTGCCGGTCACAGGGTGGGTCAGCCCCAGCATTTT.

The rearrangement links TRBV7-9 to TRBJ1-1, with D possibly matching TRBD1 (6 bases). Germline CDR1 is SEHNR and CDR2 is FQNEAQ (reference sequence). V was pared by 1 base and J by 5 bases, with 14 bases between. This CDR3 contains 15 residues. The CDR3: CASSLVSRGDTEAFF. DNA for the CDR3: TGTGCCAGCAGCTTAGTTTCCAGGGGAGATACTGAAGCTTTCTTT.

V and J are TRBV7-3 and TRBJ2-5, with 8 bases identical to TRBD1. CDR3 size: 16 residues. Germline values: CDR1 SGHTA, CDR2 FQGTGA. Losses at the gene ends were 5 bases for V and 3 bases for J; bases not matched to a gene: 11. The CDR3 DNA reads as TGTGCCAGCAGCCCCAACCGACAGGGGTTGAAAGAGACCCAGTACTTC. Its protein is CASSPNRQGLKETQYF.

The chain recombines TRBV6-1 with TRBJ1-1; a weak D match, TRBD1 (6 bases). V lost 5 bases to trimming and J lost 4 bases, with 11 bases between them. This CDR3 comprises 13 residues. Per the germline V gene, CDR1 is MNHNS and CDR2 is SASEGT. The CDR3 DNA sequence: TGTGCCAGCAGTTTGGCAGGGGCCACTGAAGCTTTCTTT. This codes for CASSLAGATEAFF.

V usage is TRBV7-8 and J usage is TRBJ2-3; possibly TRBD1 for D (5 bases). This CDR3 is 13 amino acids long. Germline lookup yields CDR1 SGHVS and CDR2 FQNEAQ. The V end was cut by 3 bases, the J end by 4 bases, with 8 bases between. The CDR3, as DNA: TGTGCCAGCAGCTTTGGGGCGGCAGATACGCAGTATTTT. This encodes CASSFGAADTQYF.

This clone was detected a few times. The rearrangement links TRBV6-5 to TRBJ1-2, with 9 bases aligning to TRBD1. This CDR3 is built from 13 residues. V lost 6 bases, J lost 4 bases, and 3 bases stayed unmatched. The germline CDR1 and CDR2 sequences are MNHEY and SVGAGI. This CDR3 is CASSPDRGYGYTF. The CDR3 DNA sequence: TGTGCCAGCAGCCCGGACAGGGGCTATGGCTACACCTTC.

This sequence joins TRBV11-2 and TRBJ2-5, with TRBD2 identical over 7 bases. The V gene's germline CDR1 is SGHAT and CDR2 FQNNGV. With V trimmed by 5 bases and J by 2 bases, 5 bases remained unmatched. This CDR3 has 14 residues. For the CDR3, the DNA is TGTGCCAGCAGCCCTATCGGGGGGCAAGAGACCCAGTACTTC. The encoded protein is CASSPIGGQETQYF.

This clone was recorded a few times. The chain uses TRBV5-5 and TRBJ1-4; 9 bases fit TRBD1. The CDR3 is 16 residues long. Germline-derived CDR1 and CDR2 are SGHKS and YYEKEE (reference sequence). The ends lost 3 bases at V and 12 bases at J; junction bases unmatched: 15. The CDR3 region is CASSSSGQGARVELFF. CDR3 coding DNA: TGTGCCAGCAGCTCCTCGGGACAGGGCGCCAGAGTCGAACTGTTTTTT. Filled out from reference TRBV5-5 and TRBJ1-4, the complete variable domain reads DAGVTQSPTHLIKTRGQQVTLRCSPISGHKSVSWYQQVLGQGPQFIFQYYEKEERGRGNFPDRFSARQFPNYSSELNVNALLLGDSALYLCASSSSGQGARVELFFGSGTQLSVL.

The chain combines TRBV5-1 with TRBJ2-5; D not certain. Germline CDR1 and CDR2: SGHRS and YFSETQ. Trimming removed 2 bases at V and 2 bases at J, with 7 bases between. CDR3 length equals 13 residues. CDR3 bases: TGCGCCAGCAGCTTAGGCAGGCAAGAGACCCAGTACTTC. It translates to CASSLGRQETQYF.